This record covers a single T cell receptor beta chain. The method was immunoSEQ multiplex PCR; TCRdb's version includes in-frame clones alone and lacks a portion of them. The sample contains about 20,000 clones, approximately 80% of which appear only once. This entry is derived from a study of T cell clones after liver transplantation. Germline V gene data show CDR1 as MGHRA and CDR2 as YSYEKL. This CDR3 has 13 amino acids. V was trimmed by 3 bases and J by 6 bases, leaving 11 bases between them. The chain is built from TRBV4-1 and TRBJ1-2, with D perhaps matching TRBD1 (6 bases). The sequence was obtained from a human patient who received a liver transplant. Some of the T cells might come from the graft donor. The sequenced sample was CD8+ T cells from blood, obtained approximately 54 months after liver transplant. The CDR3 loop is CASSQTGWNGYTF. The DNA for the CDR3 is TGCGCCAGCAGCCAGACAGGTTGGAATGGCTACACCTTC.